This TCR beta chain was identified in a study of T-cell reconstitution after alpha-beta-depleted transplantation in children. Whole-study results and caveats: From newly produced T cells came most of the T-cell counts and diversity one year after transplant.

Germline V gives CDR1 LNHDA, CDR2 SQIVND (reference sequence). V gave up 7 bases and J gave up 0 bases; unmatched junction bases: 7. The CDR3 runs to 16 residues. For TCRbeta, the library was prepared with unique molecular identifiers. MiXCR was run by TCRdb on the PCR reads, yielding one entry per CDR3 protein. This sample has some 260,000 distinct CDR3 sequences; about 24% occur once, and the top ten carry 4% to 6%. A word on this clonotype: The antigen is not known.

The gene calls are TRBV19 and TRBJ2-4; 9 nucleotides line up with TRBD2. Material: PBMCs, mostly from graft donor cells, obtained 360 days after TCRalphabeta/CD19-depleted stem cell transplant. The source is a female patient aged 2 to 10 who had a stem cell transplant for congenital amegakaryocytic thrombocytopenia, so the T cells may come from the graft donor. In DNA form, the CDR3 reads TGTGCCAGTACCCCCAGAGCGGGAGGAGCCAAAAACATTCAGTACTTC. Its protein product is CASTPRAGGAKNIQYF.